The 4 T cell receptor beta chains reported below all come from one sample, sequenced in a study of shared clonotypes between healthy human individuals. Clones were read by immunoSEQ multiplex PCR, and TCRdb kept only the in-frame ones, dropping some. The sample holds about 490,000 clones, around 73% seen once. The specimen sequenced was PBMCs. Receptor source: a woman aged 40 to 50 in good health. Some clones in this sample may be carry-over from other donors' samples.

The chain is built from TRBV5-1 and TRBJ2-3; TRBD2 agrees at 7 bases. In germline, CDR1 is SGHRS, CDR2 YFSETQ. J was trimmed by 1 base and V by 4 bases; bases with no gene match: 15. This CDR3 contains 18 residues. The CDR3 DNA reads TGCGCCAGCAGCGCTAGGACTAGAGGGTTGGGTGGCACAGATACGCAGTATTTT. Residues: CASSARTRGLGGTDTQYF.

The chain recombines TRBV5-6 with TRBJ2-1, with a weak D call TRBD2 (6 bases). In germline, CDR1 is SGHDT, CDR2 YYEEEE. V dropped 4 bases and J dropped 8 bases, with 16 bases sitting between them. The CDR3 is 14 residues long. CDR3: CASSPRGGYHEQFF. Written as DNA, the CDR3 is TGTGCCAGCAGCCCCCGCGGAGGGTACCATGAGCAGTTCTTC.

This clone was counted a few times. This sequence joins TRBV18 and TRBJ1-1; D is ambiguous. CDR1 and CDR2 from the germline V gene are KGHSH and LQKENI. This CDR3 comprises 13 residues. Trimming cost V 6 bases and J 1 base, with 9 bases left between them. In nucleotides, the CDR3 is TGTGCCAGCTCCCGACTGGGGAACACTGAAGCTTTCTTT. This gives the protein CASSRLGNTEAFF.

Regarding this clone: One base away lies a much larger clone, so this may be a sequencing read error. Other DNA sequences within the sample encode an identical CDR3. The chain employs TRBV2 and TRBJ2-7; TRBD2 agrees at 11 bases. The CDR3 is 14 amino acids. The J segment lost 4 bases and the V segment lost 6 bases, leaving 5 bases of the junction unmatched. CDR1 and CDR2 from the germline V gene are SNHLY and FYNNEI. The CDR3 DNA sequence: TGTGCCAGCAGCCCCGGGACTAGCGGTTACGAGCAGTACTTC. This sequence encodes CASSPGTSGYEQYF.